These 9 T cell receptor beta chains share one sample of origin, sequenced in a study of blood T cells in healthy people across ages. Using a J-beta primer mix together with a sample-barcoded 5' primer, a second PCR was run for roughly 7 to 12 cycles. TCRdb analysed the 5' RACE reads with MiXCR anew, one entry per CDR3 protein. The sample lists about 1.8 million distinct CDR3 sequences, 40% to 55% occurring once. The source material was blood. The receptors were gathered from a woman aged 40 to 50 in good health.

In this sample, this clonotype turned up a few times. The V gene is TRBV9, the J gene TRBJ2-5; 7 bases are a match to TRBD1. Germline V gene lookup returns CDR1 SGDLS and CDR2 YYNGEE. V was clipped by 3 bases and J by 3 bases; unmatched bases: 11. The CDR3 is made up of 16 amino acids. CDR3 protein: CASSAPITGAEETQYF. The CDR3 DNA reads TGTGCCAGCAGCGCACCGATCACAGGGGCCGAAGAGACCCAGTACTTC.

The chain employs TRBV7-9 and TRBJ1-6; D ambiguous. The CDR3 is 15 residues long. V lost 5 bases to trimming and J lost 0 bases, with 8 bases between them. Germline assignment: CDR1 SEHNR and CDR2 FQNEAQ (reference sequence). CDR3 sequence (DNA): TGTGCCAGCAGCGTCAGTAGCTCCTATAATTCACCCCTCCACTTT. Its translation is CASSVSSSYNSPLHF.

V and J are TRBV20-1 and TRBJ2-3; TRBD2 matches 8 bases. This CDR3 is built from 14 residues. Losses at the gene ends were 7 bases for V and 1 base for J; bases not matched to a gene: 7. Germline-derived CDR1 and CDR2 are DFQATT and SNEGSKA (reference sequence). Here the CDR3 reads CSVRSGGRTDTQYF. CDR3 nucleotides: TGCAGTGTTAGGAGCGGGGGACGCACAGATACGCAGTATTTT.

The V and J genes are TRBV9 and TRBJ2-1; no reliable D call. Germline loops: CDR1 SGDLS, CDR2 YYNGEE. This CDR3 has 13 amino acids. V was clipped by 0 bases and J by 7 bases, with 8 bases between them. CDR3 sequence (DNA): TGTGCCAGCAGCGTAGCCCCAAGGAATGAGCAGTTCTTC. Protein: CASSVAPRNEQFF.

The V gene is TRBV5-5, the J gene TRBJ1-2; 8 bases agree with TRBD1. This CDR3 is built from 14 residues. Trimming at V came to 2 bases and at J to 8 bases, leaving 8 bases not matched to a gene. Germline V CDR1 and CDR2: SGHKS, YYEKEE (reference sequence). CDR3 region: CASSFVSGGSGYTF. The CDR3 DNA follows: TGTGCCAGCAGCTTTGTCTCAGGGGGCAGCGGCTACACCTTC.

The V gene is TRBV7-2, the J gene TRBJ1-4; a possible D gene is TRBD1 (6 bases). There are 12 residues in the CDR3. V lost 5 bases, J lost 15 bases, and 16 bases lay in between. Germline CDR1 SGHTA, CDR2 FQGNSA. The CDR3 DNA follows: TGTGCCAGCAGCGTAGATCAGGGGATGGTGTTTTTT. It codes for CASSVDQGMVFF. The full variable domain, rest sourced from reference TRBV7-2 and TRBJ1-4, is GAGVSQSPSNKVTEKGKDVELRCDPISGHTALYWYRQSLGQGLEFLIYFQGNSAPDKSGLPSDRFSAERTGGSVSTLTIQRTQQEDSAVYLCASSVDQGMVFFGSGTQLSVL.

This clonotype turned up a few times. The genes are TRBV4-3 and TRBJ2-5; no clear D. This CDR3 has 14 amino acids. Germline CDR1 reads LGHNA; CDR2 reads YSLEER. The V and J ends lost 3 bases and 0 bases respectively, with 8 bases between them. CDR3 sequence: CASSQFRDQETQYF. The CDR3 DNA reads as TGCGCCAGCAGCCAGTTCCGGGACCAAGAGACCCAGTACTTC.

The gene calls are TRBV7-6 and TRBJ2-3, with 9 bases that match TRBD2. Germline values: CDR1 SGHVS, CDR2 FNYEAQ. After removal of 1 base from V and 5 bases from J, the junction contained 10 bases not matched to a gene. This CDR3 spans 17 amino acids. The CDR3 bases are TGTGCCAGCAGCTTAGGTGCTAGCGGGAAGTTCTTAGATACGCAGTATTTT. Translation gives CASSLGASGKFLDTQYF.

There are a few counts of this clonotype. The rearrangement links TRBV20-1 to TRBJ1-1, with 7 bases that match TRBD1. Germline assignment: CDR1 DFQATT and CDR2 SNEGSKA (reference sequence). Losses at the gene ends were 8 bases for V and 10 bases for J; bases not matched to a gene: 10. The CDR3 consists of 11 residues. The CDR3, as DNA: TGCAGTTGTATCAGGGGGTTAGTAGCTTTCTTT. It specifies CSCIRGLVAFF.